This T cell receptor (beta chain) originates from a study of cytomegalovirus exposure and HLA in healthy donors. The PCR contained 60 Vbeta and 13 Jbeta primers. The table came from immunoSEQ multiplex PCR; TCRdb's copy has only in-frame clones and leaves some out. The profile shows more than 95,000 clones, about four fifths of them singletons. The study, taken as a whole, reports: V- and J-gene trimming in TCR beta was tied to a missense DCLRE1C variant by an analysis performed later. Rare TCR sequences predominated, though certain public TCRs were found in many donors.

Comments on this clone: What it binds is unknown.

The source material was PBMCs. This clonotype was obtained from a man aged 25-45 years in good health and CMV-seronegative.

Written as DNA, the CDR3 is TGCAGCGTCCGTAGCGGGAGGGGGGAGCAGTACTTC. As protein: CSVRSGRGEQYF. J is TRBJ2-7 and V is TRBV29-1, with 11 bases identical to TRBD2. The V gene end was trimmed by 6 bases and the J gene end by 7 bases; junction bases not matched to a gene: 5. The CDR3 has 12 residues. The germline V gene has CDR1 SQVTM and CDR2 ANQGSEA.